This T cell receptor (beta chain) derives from a study of blood T cell repertoires in COVID-19. Study-level information: Material from acute and convalescent COVID-19 was sourced from the United States, Italy and Spain.

Original processing methods: Nucleated cell counts were estimated from reference gene primer amplification. TCRdb's copy holds only in-frame clones and misses some; the assay was immunoSEQ multiplex PCR. The DNA was the basis for D and trimming; V, J and clone size are from that table. The sample shows around 250,000 clones, about 82% of them seen only once. This CDR3 contains 17 residues. Trimming cost V 3 bases and J 0 bases, with 15 bases left between them. Germline V CDR1 and CDR2: LNHDA, SQIVND (reference sequence). The sequencing sample was made of peripheral blood. The gene calls are TRBV19 and TRBJ1-5; TRBD1 might be the D (5 bases). This sequence was found in a man older than 75 with acute or convalescent COVID-19. The CDR3 region has the DNA TGTGCCAGTAGTATCATAACAGGTTTGGGTAGCAATCAGCCCCAGCATTTT. It is translated as CASSIITGLGSNQPQHF. The full variable domain, completed using reference TRBV19 and TRBJ1-5, is DGGITQSPKYLFRKEGQNVTLSCEQNLNHDAMYWYRQDPGQGLRLIYYSQIVNDFQKGDIAEGYSVSREKKESFPLTVTSAQKNPTAFYLCASSIITGLGSNQPQHFGDGTRLSIL.